Below, 32 T cell receptor beta chains from the same sample are listed, as sequenced in a study of blood T cell repertoires in COVID-19. Clones were read by immunoSEQ multiplex PCR, and TCRdb kept only the in-frame ones, dropping some. This table holds around 120,000 clones, 69% found once. Sequencing was performed on peripheral blood. These receptors all stem from a man aged 80 or over with acute or convalescent COVID-19.

The chain employs TRBV19 and TRBJ2-1; 10 bases fit TRBD2. J gave up 5 bases and V 6 bases, and 7 bases lay outside the gene matches. The length of the CDR3 is 15 residues. CDR1 is LNHDA, CDR2 SQIVND, per germline (reference sequence). This CDR3 reads CASSPSGSKNNEQFF. In DNA, the CDR3 is TGTGCCAGTAGCCCTAGCGGGAGTAAAAACAATGAGCAGTTCTTC.

This clone was found once. CDR3: CASSSLPEGYNEQFF. CDR3 DNA sequence: TGTGCCAGCAGCTCCCTGCCCGAGGGCTACAATGAGCAGTTCTTC. The chain combines TRBV7-2 with TRBJ2-1; a weak D match, TRBD2 (5 bases). The V end was cut by 4 bases, the J end by 3 bases, with 13 bases between. The germline V gene encodes CDR1 SGHTA and CDR2 FQGNSA. This CDR3 contains 15 residues.

The chain recombines TRBV19 with TRBJ1-2; the match to TRBD1 covers 9 bases. The germline gives CDR1 LNHDA, CDR2 SQIVND (reference sequence). There are 14 residues in the CDR3. With 10 bases clipped from V and 5 bases from J, the junction kept 11 bases outside the gene matches. CDR3 coding DNA: TGTGCCACCAGACTACAGGGGGCACGGTATGGCTACACCTTC. Protein: CATRLQGARYGYTF.

The V call is TRBV7-9, the J call TRBJ2-2; 9 bases align to TRBD1. Germline loops: CDR1 SEHNR, CDR2 FQNEAQ (reference sequence). The CDR3 contains 15 residues. Germline trimming cut 5 bases from V and 6 bases from J; bases unmatched to any gene: 7. CDR3: CASSPVQGASGELFF. The CDR3 nucleotides read TGTGCCAGCAGCCCAGTACAGGGGGCTTCCGGGGAGCTGTTTTTT.

This chain joins TRBV7-6 and TRBJ2-5, with 11 bases identical to TRBD2. Per germline, CDR1 SGHVS and CDR2 FNYEAQ. Losses at the gene ends were 7 bases for V and 5 bases for J; bases not matched to a gene: 9. This CDR3 comprises 15 residues. This chain's CDR3 is CASNSLAGGGETQYF. The CDR3 coding sequence is TGTGCCAGCAACTCCCTAGCGGGAGGAGGGGAGACCCAGTACTTC.

The CDR3 nucleotides are TGTGCCAGCAGCTTGGAGGAAGTCTCCTACGAGCAGTACTTC. The encoded protein is CASSLEEVSYEQYF. J is TRBJ2-7 and V is TRBV7-8; maybe TRBD2 (5 bases). Germline CDR1 and CDR2: SGHVS and FQNEAQ. This CDR3 is built from 14 residues. Trimming pared 3 bases from V and 0 bases from J, leaving 9 bases between.

The CDR3 sequence is CASSSHSPLHF. As DNA, the CDR3 is TGTGCCAGCAGTTCTCATTCACCCCTCCACTTT. The chain joins TRBV28 to TRBJ1-6; D unresolved. CDR3 length equals 11 residues. Germline CDR1 is MDHEN and CDR2 is SYDVKM. Trimming left V 4 bases short and J 8 bases short, with 3 bases between. Filled out from reference TRBV28 and TRBJ1-6, the complete variable domain reads DVKVTQSSRYLVKRTGEKVFLECVQDMDHENMFWYRQDPGLGLRLIYFSYDVKMKEKGDIPEGYSVSREKKERFSLILESASTNQTSMYLCASSSHSPLHFGNGTRLTVT.

This clone was seen only a few times. The rearrangement joins TRBV6-1 to TRBJ2-1; D gene unclear. The CDR3 extends over 12 amino acids. The germline V gene has CDR1 MNHNS and CDR2 SASEGT. The V end lost 3 bases, the J end lost 12 bases, and 12 bases lay between the germline ends. The CDR3 DNA sequence: TGTGCCAGCAGTGACAGGAATCATGGGCAGTTCTTC. Translated: CASSDRNHGQFF.

The chain carries TRBV15 and TRBJ2-1; 7 bases map to TRBD2. CDR3 length: 14 amino acids. Unmatched junction bases numbered 5, after V lost 1 base and J lost 8 bases. The germline V gene has CDR1 LNHNV and CDR2 YYDKDF (reference sequence). The CDR3 coding sequence is TGTGCCACCAGCAGAGCAACTAGCGAATATGAGCAGTTCTTC. This gives the protein CATSRATSEYEQFF.

This chain joins TRBV5-1 and TRBJ2-1, with 7 nucleotides matching TRBD2. The J segment lost 3 bases and the V segment lost 0 bases, leaving 0 bases of the junction unmatched. The germline V gene encodes CDR1 SGHRS and CDR2 YFSETQ. CDR3 length: 14 residues. The CDR3 loop reads CASSLGDYYNEQFF. The CDR3 DNA follows: TGCGCCAGCAGCTTGGGGGACTACTACAATGAGCAGTTCTTC.

This rearrangement joins TRBV28 to TRBJ2-5, with TRBD2 matching over 10 bases. This CDR3 is 15 amino acids long. Germline V CDR1 and CDR2: MDHEN, SYDVKM. V lost 3 bases to trimming and J lost 5 bases; unmatched junction nucleotides: 6. In nucleotides, the CDR3 is TGTGCCAGCAGTTTCGGGGGACTAGCGCTGGAGACCCAGTACTTC. Translation: CASSFGGLALETQYF.

The rearrangement joins TRBV11-3 to TRBJ2-7; TRBD1 matches at 9 bases. CDR3 size: 15 residues. The V segment lost 5 bases and the J segment 4 bases; nucleotides outside the gene matches: 9. Germline V CDR1 and CDR2: SGHNT, YENEEA. The CDR3 coding sequence is TGTGCCAGCAGCGCCCAACCGGGACAGGGTTACGAGCAGTACTTC. Translation: CASSAQPGQGYEQYF. Drawing the rest from reference TRBV11-3 and TRBJ2-7, the complete variable domain is EAGVVQSPRYKIIEKKQPVAFWCNPISGHNTLYWYLQNLGQGPELLIRYENEEAVDDSQLPKDRFSAERLKGVDSTLKIQPAELGDSAVYLCASSAQPGQGYEQYFGPGTRLTVT.

The CDR3 region is CASSSNLATYEQYF. The CDR3 region has the DNA TGCGCCAGCAGCTCCAACCTAGCAACCTACGAGCAGTACTTC. The J gene is TRBJ2-7, the V gene TRBV5-1; a possible D gene is TRBD2 (5 bases). V dropped 3 bases and J dropped 2 bases, with 12 bases sitting between them. The germline CDR1 and CDR2 sequences are SGHRS and YFSETQ. This CDR3 contains 14 residues.

The rearrangement links TRBV10-2 to TRBJ2-2; 7 bases map to TRBD2. V shed 8 bases and J 1 base; nucleotides not matched to a gene: 7. The CDR3 covers 15 residues. Germline CDR1 WSHSY, CDR2 SAAADI. DNA for the CDR3: TGCGCCAGCGGACTAGTACTAGAGAACACCGGGGAGCTGTTTTTT. Its protein product is CASGLVLENTGELFF.

This clone showed up just a few times. The chain is built from TRBV12-3 or TRBV12-4 and TRBJ2-7; 8 bases are shared with TRBD1. Losses at the gene ends were 6 bases for V and 5 bases for J; bases not matched to a gene: 6. The CDR3 sequence is 13 residues long. As DNA, the CDR3 is TGTGCCAGCAGCCTCGACAGGGGCGACGAGCAGTACTTC. It is translated as CASSLDRGDEQYF.

This clone was seen a few times. This chain connects TRBV6-2 or TRBV6-3 to TRBJ1-5; TRBD1 aligns across 8 bases. Germline CDR1 and CDR2: MNHEY and SVGEGT. The CDR3 consists of 14 residues. Trimming at V came to 5 bases and at J to 7 bases, leaving 7 bases not matched to a gene. The CDR3 coding sequence is TGTGCCAGCAGTCCCGGACAGGGCGGACAGCCCCAGCATTTT. This codes for CASSPGQGGQPQHF.

The chain is built from TRBV5-6 and TRBJ2-3, with 9 bases that match TRBD2. The germline V gene encodes CDR1 SGHDT and CDR2 YYEEEE. CDR3 length: 14 amino acids. The J segment lost 4 bases and the V segment lost 4 bases, leaving 4 bases of the junction unmatched. The CDR3 DNA sequence: TGTGCCAGCAGCCGACGGACTAGCGCAGATACGCAGTATTTT. Amino acid sequence: CASSRRTSADTQYF.

This clone came up once. The J gene is TRBJ2-7, the V gene TRBV28; possibly TRBD2 for D (9 bases). CDR3 length: 17 residues. V was cut by 7 bases and J by 7 bases, with 29 bases left in between. Germline CDR1 and CDR2: MDHEN and SYDVKM. CDR3 sequence reads: CASKTGTGLAGALEQYF. The CDR3 region has the DNA TGTGCCAGCAAAACCGGGACAGGCTTAGCGGGAGCGTTAGAGCAGTACTTC.

V is TRBV29-1 and J is TRBJ1-5; D not certain. V was pared by 0 bases and J by 4 bases, with 7 bases between. The CDR3 is made up of 13 amino acids. Germline CDR1 is SQVTM and CDR2 is ANQGSEA. CDR3 in amino acids: CSVEEGPNQPQHF. CDR3 DNA sequence: TGCAGCGTTGAAGAGGGCCCGAATCAGCCCCAGCATTTT.

Within the sample, this clone is medium-sized. This chain joins TRBV11-3 and TRBJ2-2; no firm D call. V was shortened by 5 bases and J by 6 bases, with 7 bases between the two germline ends. Germline-derived CDR1 and CDR2 are SGHNT and YENEEA. The CDR3 loop spans 12 amino acids. The CDR3, as DNA: TGTGCCAGCAGCCCCCGGTCCGGGGAGCTGTTTTTT. This translates into CASSPRSGELFF.

The rearrangement joins TRBV9 to TRBJ1-4; D is ambiguous. The V gene's germline CDR1 is SGDLS and CDR2 YYNGEE. The CDR3 sequence is 14 residues long. Trimming shortened V by 4 bases and J by 2 bases, and 9 bases separated the two germline ends. Written as DNA, the CDR3 is TGTGCCAGCAGCCCGCTGAGGACTAATGAAAAACTGTTTTTT. Its protein is CASSPLRTNEKLFF.

V and J are TRBV9 and TRBJ2-4; TRBD2 is a possible D gene (6 bases). Trimming cost V 7 bases and J 0 bases, with 14 bases left between them. The CDR3 contains 15 residues. Germline CDR1 SGDLS, CDR2 YYNGEE. The CDR3 DNA sequence: TGTGCCAGCTCCCTCGGGAGTGCAGCCAAAAACATTCAGTACTTC. Amino acids: CASSLGSAAKNIQYF.

The table lists this clone with a count of one. This sequence joins TRBV28 and TRBJ2-7; 9 bases fit TRBD1. This CDR3 comprises 16 residues. With 5 bases clipped from V and 5 bases from J, the junction kept 13 bases outside the gene matches. The germline V gene has CDR1 MDHEN and CDR2 SYDVKM. The CDR3 DNA reads TGTGCCAGCAGTGTACCCTCTGGGACAGGGAAGGACGAGCAGTACTTC. Translated, it gives CASSVPSGTGKDEQYF.

The chain joins TRBV27 to TRBJ2-3, with TRBD1 as a possible D gene (6 bases). The V and J ends lost 5 bases and 0 bases respectively, with 18 bases between them. The CDR3 extends over 17 amino acids. Germline assignment: CDR1 MNHEY and CDR2 SMNVEV (reference sequence). Written as DNA, the CDR3 is TGTGCCAGCAGTAGGGTGTGGGGGCCCCTTAGCACAGATACGCAGTATTTT. Amino acids: CASSRVWGPLSTDTQYF.

This clone was observed once. The chain couples TRBV7-3 to TRBJ2-3; tentative D call: TRBD1 (6 bases). Trimming shortened V by 5 bases and J by 3 bases, and 15 bases separated the two germline ends. The germline V gene has CDR1 SGHTA and CDR2 FQGTGA. The CDR3 has 15 amino acids. DNA for the CDR3: TGTGCCAGCAGCCCCAGGGGCGGGTCAACAGATACGCAGTATTTT. Amino acids: CASSPRGGSTDTQYF.

This clone has a handful of counts. The chain carries TRBV11-3 and TRBJ2-1; weak D call: TRBD2 (6 bases). CDR1 and CDR2 from the germline V gene are SGHNT and YENEEA. Trimming took off 2 bases at V and 3 bases at J, with 14 bases between the two ends. The CDR3 runs to 16 residues. For the CDR3, the DNA is TGTGCCAGCAGCTTATATGTCGGCGGGAACTACAATGAGCAGTTCTTC. Amino acids: CASSLYVGGNYNEQFF.

This chain uses TRBV24-1 with TRBJ2-5; TRBD1 might be the D (5 bases). Trimming took 1 base from V and 4 from J, leaving 9 bases between them. Germline-derived CDR1 and CDR2 are KGHDR and SFDVKD. This CDR3 is built from 14 residues. CDR3 nucleotide sequence: TGTGCCACCAGTGATTTCAAAGGGGTAGAGACCCAGTACTTC. Translating it yields CATSDFKGVETQYF.

This sequence joins TRBV7-9 and TRBJ1-2, with D uncertain. Per the germline V gene, CDR1 is SEHNR and CDR2 is FQNEAQ (reference sequence). The CDR3 totals 12 residues. Deletions cut 5 bases from V and 8 bases from J, with 12 bases between. CDR3 nucleotide sequence: TGTGCCAGCAGCAGAGAAGGGAGAGGCTACACCTTC. This sequence encodes CASSREGRGYTF.

CDR3 nucleotides: TGTGCCAGCAGTCTAGCGGGGTTCTACAATGAGCAGTTCTTC. This encodes CASSLAGFYNEQFF. This chain joins TRBV28 and TRBJ2-1; 9 bases agree with TRBD2. In germline, CDR1 is MDHEN, CDR2 SYDVKM. J gave up 3 bases and V 5 bases, and 2 bases lay outside the gene matches. The CDR3 is 14 residues long.

CDR3 sequence: CASSLSGGTEAFF. The CDR3 DNA reads as TGTGCCAGCAGTTTATCCGGGGGTACTGAAGCTTTCTTT. The rearrangement links TRBV12-3 or TRBV12-4 to TRBJ1-1, with D perhaps matching TRBD1 (5 bases). CDR3 length: 13 amino acids. V was clipped by 2 bases and J by 5 bases, with 9 bases between them.

The gene calls are TRBV28 and TRBJ2-1; TRBD1 might be the D (5 bases). Deletions cut 7 bases from V and 3 bases from J, with 13 bases between. The CDR3 runs 14 residues. Germline assignment: CDR1 MDHEN and CDR2 SYDVKM. The CDR3 loop reads CASTTTDSYNEQFF. In nucleotides, the CDR3 is TGTGCCAGCACCACCACCGACAGCTACAATGAGCAGTTCTTC.

The gene calls are TRBV18 and TRBJ1-1, with 7 bases aligning to TRBD1. The CDR3 has 14 residues. The ends lost 3 bases at V and 4 bases at J; junction bases unmatched: 5. Germline V gene lookup returns CDR1 KGHSH and CDR2 LQKENI. The CDR3 DNA is TGTGCCAGCTCACCTACTACAGGGGTCACTGAAGCTTTCTTT. It translates to CASSPTTGVTEAFF.